Listed below are T cell receptor beta chains from one sample, sequenced in a study of cytomegalovirus exposure and HLA in healthy donors. Profiled with immunoSEQ multiplex PCR; TCRdb holds only in-frame clones, not every one. The table has 130,000 or so clones, around 90% seen once. The material sequenced was PBMCs. The receptors here all came from a woman aged 25-40 years in good health and CMV-seropositive. The CDR3 runs from the conserved cysteine through the conserved F or W. Each record gives: clone size, J gene, V gene, CDR3 protein. Expanded clones get a size class; other rows say once, few or many, or leave the size out.

.	TRBJ2-1	TRBV15	CATSRDQNEQFF
.	TRBJ2-7	TRBV10-3	CATRAADRASYEQYF
.	TRBJ2-1	TRBV2	CASSVLFYNEQFF
few	TRBJ2-5	TRBV2	CASSNRGMETQYF
.	TRBJ2-3	TRBV6-1	CATRPGLAGRDTQYF
.	TRBJ2-7	TRBV2	CASSPGTVNYEQYF
.	TRBJ2-5	TRBV2	CASSEDLAGRETQYF
.	TRBJ2-3	TRBV28	CASSLLSDTDTQYF
.	TRBJ1-2	TRBV7-2	CASSLTGQGSYTF
.	TRBJ1-1	TRBV2	CASMTVGITEAFF
.	TRBJ1-1	TRBV6-5	CASSYSPRTEAFF
once	TRBJ1-2	TRBV7-9	CASSLATRTGGSYGYTF
once	TRBJ1-4	TRBV27	CASSHDPNGGTPGQREKLFF
.	TRBJ1-2	TRBV11-2	CASSSPRTGGGYTF
.	TRBJ1-4	TRBV15	CATSNETGTLDLRNEKLFF
.	TRBJ2-6	TRBV6-1	CASSEAFTDRGLGANVLTF
.	TRBJ1-4	TRBV6-5	CASQQGTGRRKLFF
once	TRBJ2-7	TRBV10-3	CAISESATAYYEQYF
.	TRBJ2-3	TRBV6-1	CASSSGGGEADTQYF
.	TRBJ1-2	TRBV6-6	CASSYVSPYGYTF